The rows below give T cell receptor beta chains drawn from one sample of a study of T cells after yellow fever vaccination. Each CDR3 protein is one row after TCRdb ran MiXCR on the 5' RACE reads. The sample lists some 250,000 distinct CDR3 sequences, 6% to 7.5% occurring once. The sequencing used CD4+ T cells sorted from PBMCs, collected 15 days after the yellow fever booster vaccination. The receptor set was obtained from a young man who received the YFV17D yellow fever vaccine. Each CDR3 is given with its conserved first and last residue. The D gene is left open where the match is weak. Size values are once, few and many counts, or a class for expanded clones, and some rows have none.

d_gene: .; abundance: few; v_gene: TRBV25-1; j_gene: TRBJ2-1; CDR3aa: CASSEQHTVGYNEQFF; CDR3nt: TGTGCCAGCAGTGAGCAACATACGGTGGGGTACAATGAGCAGTTCTTC
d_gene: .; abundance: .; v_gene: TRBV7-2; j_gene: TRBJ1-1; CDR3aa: CASTPGLGNTEAFF; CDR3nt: TGTGCCAGCACCCCGGGGCTAGGGAACACTGAAGCTTTCTTT
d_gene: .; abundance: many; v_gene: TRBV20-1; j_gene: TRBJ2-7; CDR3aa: CSAYRDSTYEQYF; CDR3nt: TGCAGTGCTTACCGGGACTCGACCTACGAGCAGTACTTC
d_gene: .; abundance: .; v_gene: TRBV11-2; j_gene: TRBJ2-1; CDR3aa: CASNSPGYNEQFF; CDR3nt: TGTGCCAGCAACTCCCCGGGGTACAATGAGCAGTTCTTC
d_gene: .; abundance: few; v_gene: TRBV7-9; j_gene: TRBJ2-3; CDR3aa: CASSSDLHTQYF; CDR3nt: TGTGCCAGCAGCTCAGACCTCCATACGCAGTATTTT
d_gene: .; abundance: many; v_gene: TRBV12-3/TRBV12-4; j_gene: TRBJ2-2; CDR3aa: CASSLAGAFTGELFF; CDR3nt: TGTGCCAGCAGTTTAGCGGGCGCTTTCACCGGGGAGCTGTTTTTT
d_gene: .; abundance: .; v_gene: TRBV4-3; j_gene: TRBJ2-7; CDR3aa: CASSPSWRQVYEQYF; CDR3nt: TGCGCCAGCAGCCCGTCCTGGAGGCAAGTCTACGAGCAGTACTTC
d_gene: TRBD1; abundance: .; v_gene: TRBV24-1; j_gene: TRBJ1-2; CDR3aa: CATSDLDRGDGYTF; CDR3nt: TGTGCCACCAGTGATTTGGACAGGGGCGATGGCTACACCTTC
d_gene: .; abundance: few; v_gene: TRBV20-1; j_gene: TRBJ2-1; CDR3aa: CSALGVGTSRQRRFF; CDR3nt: TGCAGTGCGCTAGGGGTCGGGACATCGCGACAAAGACGGTTCTTC
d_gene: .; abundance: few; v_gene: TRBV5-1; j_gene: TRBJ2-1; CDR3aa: CASSTRGEWSYNEQFF; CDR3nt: TGCGCCAGCAGCACTAGGGGGGAGTGGTCCTACAATGAGCAGTTCTTC
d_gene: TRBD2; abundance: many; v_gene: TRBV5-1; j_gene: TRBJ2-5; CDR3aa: CASSRGGGQETQYF; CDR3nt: TGCGCCAGCAGCCGGGGGGGAGGCCAAGAGACCCAGTACTTC
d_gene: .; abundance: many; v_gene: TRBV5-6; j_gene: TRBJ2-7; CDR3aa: CASTKAGLRYYEQYF; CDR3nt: TGTGCCAGCACAAAGGCGGGGTTACGATACTACGAGCAGTACTTC
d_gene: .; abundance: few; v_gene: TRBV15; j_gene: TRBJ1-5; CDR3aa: CATSRDNPGGNQPQHF; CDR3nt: TGTGCCACCAGCAGAGATAACCCAGGAGGCAATCAGCCCCAGCATTTT
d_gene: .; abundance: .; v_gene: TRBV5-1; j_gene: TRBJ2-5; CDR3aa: CASSLVPGVVETQYF; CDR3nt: TGCGCCAGCAGCTTGGTACCGGGAGTTGTGGAGACCCAGTACTTC
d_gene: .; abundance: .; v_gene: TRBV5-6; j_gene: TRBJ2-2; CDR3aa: CASSFPAGGELFF; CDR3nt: TGTGCCAGCAGCTTCCCCGCCGGGGGGGAGCTGTTTTTT
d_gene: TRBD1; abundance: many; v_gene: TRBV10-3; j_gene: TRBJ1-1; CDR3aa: CAIGDQGQRNTEAFF; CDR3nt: TGTGCCATCGGTGACCAGGGACAGCGGAACACTGAAGCTTTCTTT
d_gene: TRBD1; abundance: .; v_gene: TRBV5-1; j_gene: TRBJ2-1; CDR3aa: CASSQPTGGNEQFF; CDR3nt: TGCGCCAGCAGTCAACCTACAGGGGGGAATGAGCAGTTCTTC
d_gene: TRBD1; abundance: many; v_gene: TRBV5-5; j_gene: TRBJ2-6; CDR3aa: CASSFQGASGANVLTF; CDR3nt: TGTGCCAGCAGCTTCCAGGGGGCTTCTGGGGCCAACGTCCTGACTTTC
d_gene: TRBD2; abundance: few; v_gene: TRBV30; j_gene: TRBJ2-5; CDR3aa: CAWSGYPGTSGGSQETQYF; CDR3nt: TGTGCCTGGAGTGGCTATCCCGGGACTAGCGGAGGGAGCCAAGAGACCCAGTACTTC
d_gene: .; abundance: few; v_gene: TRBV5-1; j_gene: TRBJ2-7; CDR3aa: CASSFDSGSAYEQYF; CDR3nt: TGCGCCAGCAGCTTTGATTCCGGGTCCGCCTACGAGCAGTACTTC
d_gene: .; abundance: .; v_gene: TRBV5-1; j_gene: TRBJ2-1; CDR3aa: CASSLGSVRNNEQFF; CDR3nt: TGCGCCAGCAGCTTAGGTAGCGTAAGGAACAATGAGCAGTTCTTC
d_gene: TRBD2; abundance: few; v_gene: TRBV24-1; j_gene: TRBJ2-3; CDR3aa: CATGLAGTDTQYF; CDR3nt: TGTGCCACCGGGCTAGCGGGCACAGATACGCAGTATTTT
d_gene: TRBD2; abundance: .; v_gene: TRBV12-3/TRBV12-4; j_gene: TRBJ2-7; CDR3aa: CASSTRLAGPYEQYF; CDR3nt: TGTGCCAGCAGTACAAGACTAGCGGGGCCCTACGAGCAGTACTTC
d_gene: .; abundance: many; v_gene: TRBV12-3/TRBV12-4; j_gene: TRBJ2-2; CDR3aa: CASSYGRTPTGELFF; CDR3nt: TGTGCCAGCTCCTATGGAAGGACACCAACCGGGGAGCTGTTTTTT
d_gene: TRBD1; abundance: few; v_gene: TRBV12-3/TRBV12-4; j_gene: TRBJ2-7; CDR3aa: CASSLQKTGRGYEQYF; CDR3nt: TGTGCCAGCAGTCTTCAAAAGACAGGGAGAGGCTACGAGCAGTACTTC
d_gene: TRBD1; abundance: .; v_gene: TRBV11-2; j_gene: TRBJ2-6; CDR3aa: CASSYVDRGNSGANVLTF; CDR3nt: TGTGCCAGCAGCTATGTCGACAGGGGCAACTCTGGGGCCAACGTCCTGACTTTC
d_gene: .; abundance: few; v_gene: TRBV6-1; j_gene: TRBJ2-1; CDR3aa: CASSHTGQTTEGNF; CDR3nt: TGTGCCAGCAGTCATACAGGGCAAACAACCGAAGGAAACTTC
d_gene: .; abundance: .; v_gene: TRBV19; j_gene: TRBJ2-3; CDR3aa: CASSRDGKSTDTQYF; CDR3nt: TGTGCCAGTAGTAGGGACGGCAAGAGCACAGATACGCAGTATTTT
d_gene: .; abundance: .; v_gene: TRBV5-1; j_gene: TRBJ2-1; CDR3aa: CASSLRGLALDEQFF; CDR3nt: TGCGCCAGCAGCTTGCGGGGACTCGCTTTGGATGAGCAGTTCTTC
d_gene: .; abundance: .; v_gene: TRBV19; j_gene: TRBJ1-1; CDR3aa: CASSKDRLTEAFF; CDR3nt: TGTGCCAGTAGTAAGGATCGTCTCACTGAAGCTTTCTTT
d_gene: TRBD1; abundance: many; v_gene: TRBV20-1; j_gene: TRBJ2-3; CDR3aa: CSANSEPGQGYSTQYF; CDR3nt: TGCAGTGCTAACTCGGAGCCGGGACAGGGTTACTCTACGCAGTATTTT
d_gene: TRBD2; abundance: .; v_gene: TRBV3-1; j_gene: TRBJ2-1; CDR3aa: CASSPKSASGLFF; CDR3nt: TGTGCCAGCAGCCCCAAGTCCGCTAGCGGACTGTTCTTC
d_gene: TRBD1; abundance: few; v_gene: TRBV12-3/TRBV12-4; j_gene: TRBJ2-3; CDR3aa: CASSLGDSPTDTQYF; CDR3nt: TGTGCCAGCAGTTTAGGGGACAGTCCCACAGATACGCAGTATTTT
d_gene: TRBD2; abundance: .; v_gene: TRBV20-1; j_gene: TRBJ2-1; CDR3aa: CSATSGRASEQFF; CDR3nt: TGCAGTGCTACTAGCGGGAGGGCCTCTGAGCAGTTCTTC
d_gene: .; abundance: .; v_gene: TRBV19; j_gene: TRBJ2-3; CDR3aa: CASSNSRVRAPGQYF; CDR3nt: TGTGCCAGTAGCAATTCCCGCGTCCGGGCCCCTGGGCAGTATTTT
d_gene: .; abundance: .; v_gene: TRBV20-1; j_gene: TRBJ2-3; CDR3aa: CSARDLGRKTSTDTQYF; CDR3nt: TGCAGTGCTAGAGACCTTGGGCGGAAGACTAGCACAGATACGCAGTATTTT
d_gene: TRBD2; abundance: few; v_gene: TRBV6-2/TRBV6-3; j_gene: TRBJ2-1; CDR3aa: CASSLRLSGRVYNEQFF; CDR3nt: TGTGCCAGCAGTCTCCGTCTTAGCGGGAGGGTTTACAATGAGCAGTTCTTC
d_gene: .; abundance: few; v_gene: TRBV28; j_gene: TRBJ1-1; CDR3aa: CASSSQFAGFRLEAFF; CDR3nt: TGTGCCAGCAGTTCACAATTCGCCGGGTTTAGGCTCGAAGCTTTCTTT
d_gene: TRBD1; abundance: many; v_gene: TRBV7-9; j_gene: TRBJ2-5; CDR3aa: CASSYPWQGVGATQYF; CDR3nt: TGTGCCAGCAGCTACCCCTGGCAGGGGGTGGGGGCGACCCAGTACTTC
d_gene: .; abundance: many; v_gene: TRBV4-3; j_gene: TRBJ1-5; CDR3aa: CASSQNPTGGSNQPQHF; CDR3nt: TGCGCCAGCAGCCAGAACCCGACAGGAGGGAGCAATCAGCCCCAGCATTTT
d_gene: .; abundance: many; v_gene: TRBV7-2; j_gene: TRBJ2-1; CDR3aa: CASSLKTGQQFF; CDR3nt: TGTGCCAGCAGCCTAAAGACGGGACAGCAGTTCTTC
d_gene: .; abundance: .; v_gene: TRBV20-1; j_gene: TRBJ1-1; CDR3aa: CSAKFGRGGTEAFF; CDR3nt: TGCAGTGCTAAGTTCGGCAGGGGAGGCACTGAAGCTTTCTTT
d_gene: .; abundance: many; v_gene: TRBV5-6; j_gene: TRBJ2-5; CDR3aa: CASSFNTWSGETQYF; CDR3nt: TGTGCCAGCAGCTTCAATACTTGGAGCGGAGAGACCCAGTACTTC
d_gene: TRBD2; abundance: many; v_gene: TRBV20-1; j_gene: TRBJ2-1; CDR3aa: CSAPQGSGTWHRF; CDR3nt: TGCAGTGCTCCCCAGGGTAGCGGGACGTGGCACCGCTTC